This T cell receptor beta chain was captured by sequencing in a study of T cell responses to AZD1222 COVID-19 vaccine (dated by TCRdb to the early 2020s). Regarding the research as a whole: A total of under 250 trial participants underwent TCR sequencing, of whom about 210 had received two doses of AZD1222 and approximately 26 had received two doses of the MenACWY control vaccine. Trial participants were enrolled into age subgroups of 18-55, 56-69 and 70-plus years, which contained around 140, 26 and 57 TCR-sequenced participants, respectively. What the authors observed across the whole study: A significant rise in spike-specific TCR breadth and depth was observed after two AZD1222 doses relative to day 0 and relative to MenACWY recipients. Reportedly, almost half of the unique spike-specific TCRs recognized epitopes lying outside the regions that are mutated in the B.1.351 and B.1.1.7 variants. Participants were mostly white British, with more females than males. The authors suggested clonal diversity may have been underestimated. In the small 56-69-year group, the increase in depth fell short of significance, most likely because of low power. Conclusions about previously exposed vaccinees were limited because only five to seven AZD1222 recipients were SARS-CoV-2 seropositive at baseline. CD4 TCRs associated with the vaccine covered the entire spike protein, and the dominant responses were in regions 160-218 and 743-854. Because no day 14 peak-response samples were available, the repertoires could be characterized only after the peak T cell response.

Concerning this clone itself: This clone's antigen is unknown. Base qualities are not provided; no much larger clone lies one nucleotide away.

This specimen's time point label, per the study, means: about 28 days (+/-7) after the second vaccine dose. AZD1222 recipients given second doses at about 4 weeks or at about 12 weeks were pooled, since spike-specific TCR depth and breadth were not found to differ between the two schedules. Vaccinee samples came from UK trials COV001 and COV002, including a single-blind randomized controlled phase 2/3 trial of AZD1222 (ChAdOx1 nCoV-19) in healthy adults. For TCRbeta chain sequencing, PBMC samples from trial participants were taken at day 0 and at day 28 after the second dose. Looking up the germline V gene (reference sequence) yields CDR1 LNHDA and CDR2 SQIVND. The CDR3 spans 16 residues, from the cysteine through the phenylalanine. Of the read, only the CDR3 DNA is kept; its 48 bases are in frame from base 1. V is reduced by 6 bases and J by 2 bases, leaving a spacing of 17 bases between them. The CDR3 regions of human TCRbeta chains were subjected to immunosequencing. The authors' analysis ran thus. Repertoire TCRs were matched against a reference library of SARS-CoV-2-specific TCRs generated with the MIRA antigen-specificity platform. Breadth meant the fraction of unique TCRs that were SARS-CoV-2-associated, whereas depth meant the fraction of total T cells that were SARS-CoV-2-associated. Using the MIRA data, each spike-specific TCR was assigned both to the spike region to which the TCR was reactive and to a CD4 or CD8 class. Log10-transformed breadth and depth values were compared by one-way ANOVA with Sidak's multiple comparisons tests. Sourced from immuneACCESS, this table was stored by TCRdb with only in-frame sequences that have V and J called. A share of the clones is absent; for the studies checked, an unresolved V gene accounts for under half, and the remainder has no known explanation. V, J and clone size reflect that table, while D and trimming were determined from the DNA. A total of 90,000 to 100,000 clones appear in this sample, 88% of them only once. The ten largest clones capture 16% of the sample.

The TCR sequence derives from an adult who received the AZD1222 COVID-19 vaccine. Sequences were derived from peripheral blood, sampled 28 days after the second AZD1222 dose. In this chain, TRBV19 is recombined with TRBJ1-5, and the D gene may be TRBD1, 5 bases matching. The DNA is as follows: TGTGCCAGTAGGGGCCATGGGGGGTCTGGCAATCAGCCCCAGCATTTT. Translated, this is CASRGHGGSGNQPQHF.